The 32 T cell receptor beta chains below all came from one sample that was sequenced in a study of blood T cells in healthy people across ages. A J-beta primer mix and a sample-barcoded 5' primer were used in a second PCR of roughly 7 to 12 cycles. Each CDR3 protein is one row after TCRdb ran MiXCR on the 5' RACE reads. The table lists approximately 960,000 distinct CDR3 sequences, roughly 29% of them singletons, with 10% in the top ten. These data are also associated with another study on T cells of mothers and their children.

The material sequenced was blood. The receptors originated from a woman aged 40 to 50 in good health.

This clonotype was detected a few times. The chain is built from TRBV4-1 and TRBJ1-4, with 12 bases that match TRBD1. This CDR3 is 18 amino acids long. The V segment lost 4 bases and the J segment 8 bases; nucleotides outside the gene matches: 14. Germline lookup yields CDR1 MGHRA and CDR2 YSYEKL. The CDR3 DNA reads TGCGCCAGCAGCCCAGGGGGGACAGGGGGCGATTGGAGAGAAAAACTGTTTTTT. Translated: CASSPGGTGGDWREKLFF.

V usage is TRBV15 and J usage is TRBJ2-5; 10 nucleotides agree with TRBD2. V gave up 3 bases and J gave up 1 base; unmatched junction bases: 5. CDR3 size: 16 residues. Per germline, CDR1 LNHNV and CDR2 YYDKDF (reference sequence). CDR3 in amino acids: CATSSNLAGAQETQYF. The CDR3 DNA sequence: TGTGCCACCAGCAGCAACCTAGCGGGGGCCCAAGAGACCCAGTACTTC.

This clonotype was observed at least ten times. This rearrangement joins TRBV4-1 to TRBJ2-3, with TRBD1 as a possible D gene (7 bases). CDR1 MGHRA and CDR2 YSYEKL come from the germline V gene. The CDR3 consists of 13 residues. Trimming took 0 bases from V and 11 from J, leaving 12 bases between them. The chain's CDR3 is CASSQDRQGGQYF. Written as DNA, the CDR3 is TGCGCCAGCAGCCAAGACCGACAGGGAGGGCAGTATTTT.

This clonotype was counted between two and nine times. The gene calls are TRBV29-1 and TRBJ2-2; 8 positions agree with TRBD1. CDR1 and CDR2 from the germline V gene are SQVTM and ANQGSEA. Trimming removed 6 bases from V and 7 bases from J; junction bases left unmatched: 13. This CDR3 contains 15 residues. This chain's CDR3 is CSVGRTGSSVGELFF. As DNA, the CDR3 is TGCAGCGTGGGCAGGACAGGGTCATCGGTCGGGGAGCTGTTTTTT.

This clonotype was picked up many times. The rearrangement uses TRBV6-1 and TRBJ2-6, with D perhaps being TRBD1 or TRBD2 (5 bases each). V was cut by 3 bases and J by 0 bases, with 12 bases left in between. CDR3 size: 17 residues. The germline V gene encodes CDR1 MNHNS and CDR2 SASEGT. CDR3 in amino acids: CASSETDYYSGANVLTF. The CDR3 region has the DNA TGTGCCAGCAGTGAGACAGACTACTACTCTGGGGCCAACGTCCTGACTTTC.

A few counts support this clonotype. The V and J genes are TRBV19 and TRBJ2-1, with 7 bases that match TRBD2. V shed 8 bases, J shed 5 bases, and the junction held 6 bases outside the gene matches. This CDR3 has 13 amino acids. Germline-derived CDR1 and CDR2 are LNHDA and SQIVND (reference sequence). The CDR3 nucleotides are TGTGCCAGTCGAAAGCGGGGTAACAATGAGCAGTTCTTC. Translating gives CASRKRGNNEQFF.

The chain recombines TRBV4-3 with TRBJ1-1; tentative D call: TRBD1 (6 bases). Germline V lookup: CDR1 LGHNA, CDR2 YSLEER. This CDR3 is 14 amino acids long. Trimming pared 3 bases from V and 6 bases from J, leaving 14 bases between. The chain's CDR3 is CASSQGGRKAEAFF. CDR3 nucleotides: TGCGCCAGCAGCCAGGGGGGCCGAAAGGCTGAAGCTTTCTTT.

Ten or more counts support this clonotype. This chain links TRBV5-1 with TRBJ1-1, with 8 bases lining up with TRBD1. J lost 1 base, V lost 5 bases, and 4 bases had no gene match. CDR3 size: 14 residues. Germline V gene sequence: CDR1 SGHRS, CDR2 YFSETQ. The CDR3 loop is CASSPDRENTEAFF. The CDR3 region has the DNA TGCGCCAGCAGTCCGGACAGGGAGAACACTGAAGCTTTCTTT.

The genes are TRBV3-1 and TRBJ2-1, with 12 positions matching TRBD2. Germline loops: CDR1 LGHDT, CDR2 YNNKEL (reference sequence). The CDR3 totals 15 residues. J was trimmed by 7 bases and V by 3 bases; bases with no gene match: 4. Here the CDR3 DNA reads TGTGCCAGCAGCCAGACTGGACTAGCGGGGAATGAGCAGTTCTTC. Its translation is CASSQTGLAGNEQFF.

This clonotype was seen at least ten times. The chain carries TRBV20-1 and TRBJ2-7; TRBD1 agrees at 9 bases. This CDR3 is built from 15 residues. The germline V gene encodes CDR1 DFQATT and CDR2 SNEGSKA (reference sequence). With 1 base clipped from V and 3 bases from J, the junction kept 7 bases outside the gene matches. The CDR3 coding sequence is TGCAGTGCTAGAGCCGACAGGGGGGAGGGCTACGAGCAGTACTTC. This sequence encodes CSARADRGEGYEQYF.

This clonotype was detected ten times or more. The CDR3 DNA sequence: TGTGCCAGCAGTTTGTCCAGGGGCTACTATGGCTACACCTTC. Translated, it gives CASSLSRGYYGYTF. The chain links TRBV27 to TRBJ1-2, with a weak D call TRBD1 (6 bases). Trimming pared 3 bases from V and 3 bases from J, leaving 11 bases between. Germline values: CDR1 MNHEY, CDR2 SMNVEV (reference sequence). The CDR3 has 14 amino acids.

As for this clonotype: A clone one base away is much larger, so this may be a read error. The chain employs TRBV20-1 and TRBJ2-7, with 8 positions matching TRBD1. This CDR3 spans 14 amino acids. V was pared by 6 bases and J by 4 bases, with 11 bases of the junction left unmatched. Germline V gives CDR1 DFQATT, CDR2 SNEGSKA (reference sequence). The CDR3 DNA is TGCAGTGCCCCAGGCCGGGACAGGAGTTACGAGCAGTACTTC. Amino acid sequence: CSAPGRDRSYEQYF.

This clonotype was observed many times. V is TRBV11-2 and J is TRBJ2-2; D might be TRBD1 (5 bases). This CDR3 is 13 amino acids long. Deletions cut 2 bases from V and 4 bases from J, with 5 bases between. Germline CDR1 reads SGHAT; CDR2 reads FQNNGV. This CDR3 reads CASSLQGTGELFF. In nucleotides, the CDR3 is TGTGCCAGCAGCTTACAGGGCACCGGGGAGCTGTTTTTT.

With regard to this clonotype: One base away lies a much larger clone, so this may be a sequencing read error. The rearrangement links TRBV5-6 to TRBJ2-5, with 11 nucleotides matching TRBD2. Germline CDR1 SGHDT, CDR2 YYEEEE. CDR3 length: 17 amino acids. V lost 4 bases, J lost 4 bases, and 12 bases stayed unmatched. CDR3 loop: CASSPGDSGGVGETQYF. For the CDR3, the DNA is TGTGCCAGCAGCCCGGGGGATAGCGGGGGGGTTGGAGAGACCCAGTACTTC.

This clonotype was detected only a few times. The chain is built from TRBV28 and TRBJ2-1, with 7 positions matching TRBD1. The J segment lost 7 bases and the V segment lost 5 bases, leaving 14 bases of the junction unmatched. CDR1 and CDR2 from the germline V gene are MDHEN and SYDVKM. The CDR3 has 16 amino acids. CDR3 DNA: TGTGCCAGCAGTGAGATGACAGGGATCGTTGGGAATGAGCAGTTCTTC. Amino acid sequence: CASSEMTGIVGNEQFF. The full variable domain, with the rest looked up from reference TRBV28 and TRBJ2-1, is DVKVTQSSRYLVKRTGEKVFLECVQDMDHENMFWYRQDPGLGLRLIYFSYDVKMKEKGDIPEGYSVSREKKERFSLILESASTNQTSMYLCASSEMTGIVGNEQFFGPGTRLTVL.

The chain is built from TRBV4-1 and TRBJ1-1, with a tentative D call TRBD1 (6 bases). Per the germline V gene, CDR1 is MGHRA and CDR2 is YSYEKL. Trimming shortened V by 4 bases and J by 0 bases, and 18 bases separated the two germline ends. The CDR3 sequence is 17 residues long. As DNA, the CDR3 is TGCGCCAGCAGCCTGGGGGGGTCGGGACAAATGAACACTGAAGCTTTCTTT. Translated, it gives CASSLGGSGQMNTEAFF.

This clonotype was counted ten times or more. The chain is built from TRBV7-3 and TRBJ2-1; 7 bases line up with TRBD2. Looked up from germline, CDR1 is SGHTA and CDR2 is FQGTGA. The V gene end was trimmed by 0 bases and the J gene end by 5 bases; junction bases not matched to a gene: 1. The CDR3 loop spans 14 amino acids. CDR3 nucleotide sequence: TGTGCCAGCAGCTTAACGGGGGGGAACAATGAGCAGTTCTTC. Translated, it gives CASSLTGGNNEQFF.

This clonotype appeared a few times. The rearrangement links TRBV6-6 to TRBJ2-5; D not certain. Between the trimmed V and J ends, which lost 6 bases and 0 bases, there was a span of 14 bases. Germline loops: CDR1 MNHNY, CDR2 SVGAGI (reference sequence). The CDR3 loop spans 15 amino acids. This chain's CDR3 is CASRTPDGDQETQYF. CDR3 bases: TGTGCCAGCAGAACTCCAGACGGTGACCAAGAGACCCAGTACTTC.

This clonotype has a handful of counts. The chain is built from TRBV6-2 or TRBV6-3 and TRBJ1-5, with D hard to call. This CDR3 has 13 residues. Germline values: CDR1 MNHEY, CDR2 SVGEGT. V shed 4 bases and J shed 7 bases, with 11 bases lying between them. The CDR3 loop is CASSWGGRQPQHF. The CDR3 region has the DNA TGTGCCAGCAGTTGGGGAGGTCGGCAGCCCCAGCATTTT.

The chain employs TRBV5-1 and TRBJ1-5, with D tentatively TRBD1 (5 bases). With 4 bases removed from V and 4 bases from J, the gap between germline ends came to 15 bases. The CDR3 consists of 15 residues. Germline CDR1 is SGHRS and CDR2 is YFSETQ. The CDR3 here is CASSPDTDRNQPQHF. In nucleotides, the CDR3 is TGCGCCAGCAGCCCGGACACCGATCGGAATCAGCCCCAGCATTTT.

The V call is TRBV20-1, the J call TRBJ2-3; possibly TRBD2 for D (6 bases). The V end was cut by 1 base, the J end by 2 bases, with 10 bases between. In germline, CDR1 is DFQATT, CDR2 SNEGSKA (reference sequence). This CDR3 comprises 14 residues. This CDR3 is CSARVAVLTDTQYF. The DNA of the CDR3 is TGCAGTGCTAGAGTAGCGGTACTCACAGATACGCAGTATTTT.

At least ten counts were recorded for this clonotype. The J gene is TRBJ1-2, the V gene TRBV6-6, with 7 bases lining up with TRBD1. This CDR3 spans 12 amino acids. The trim removed 10 bases at V and 8 bases at J, leaving 10 bases unmatched. CDR1 is MNHNY and CDR2 is SVGAGI in the germline V gene (reference sequence). CDR3 DNA: TGTGCCACCCTACCGACAGGGTACGGCTACACCTTC. Encoded protein: CATLPTGYGYTF.

This clonotype came up a few times. The chain links TRBV6-2 or TRBV6-3 to TRBJ2-5; D gene uncertain. Germline assignment: CDR1 MNHEY and CDR2 SVGEGT. The CDR3 runs to 12 residues. Deletions cut 7 bases from V and 2 bases from J, with 8 bases between. The CDR3: CASIDLQETQYF. The CDR3 DNA reads TGTGCCAGCATTGACTTGCAAGAGACCCAGTACTTC.

CDR3 region: CASSSDGLPSYEQYF. The CDR3 DNA follows: TGTGCCAGCAGTTCGGACGGCCTACCCTCCTACGAGCAGTACTTC. This sequence joins TRBV28 and TRBJ2-7; D gene uncertain. The CDR3 runs 15 residues. Germline CDR1 MDHEN, CDR2 SYDVKM. V was pared by 4 bases and J by 0 bases, with 13 bases between.

The chain uses TRBV11-2 and TRBJ2-5; D may be TRBD1 (6 bases). The closer fit of TRBJ2-7 to the DNA end suggests the J call may be wrong. Germline V gives CDR1 SGHAT, CDR2 FQNNGV. This CDR3 comprises 14 residues. The DNA of the CDR3 is TGTGCCAGCAGCTTAGGAACAGGGCCCTACGAGCAGTACGTC. Translated: CASSLGTGPYEQYV.

Comments on this clonotype: One end of the junction is discordant with germline, which a read error may explain. The genes are TRBV20-1 and TRBJ2-7; maybe TRBD2 (5 bases). CDR3 size: 13 residues. CDR1 and CDR2 (germline): DFQATT, SNEGSKA (reference sequence). The CDR3 loop reads CNARGPGSYEQYF. Here the CDR3 DNA reads TGCAATGCTAGAGGGCCGGGGAGCTACGAGCAGTACTTC.

This clonotype showed up just a few times. V gene TRBV7-8 combines with J gene TRBJ2-7; tentatively, D is TRBD1 (6 bases). Germline V gene data show CDR1 as SGHVS and CDR2 as FQNEAQ. V was shortened by 4 bases and J by 0 bases, with 16 bases between the two germline ends. The CDR3 consists of 16 residues. CDR3 residues: CASSWPRDTSSYEQYF. The CDR3 coding sequence is TGTGCCAGCAGCTGGCCCCGGGACACGAGCTCCTACGAGCAGTACTTC.

The rearrangement joins TRBV3-1 to TRBJ2-3, with 9 bases identical to TRBD2. Germline loops: CDR1 LGHDT, CDR2 YNNKEL (reference sequence). V lost 3 bases to trimming and J lost 2 bases; unmatched junction nucleotides: 6. The CDR3 totals 16 residues. CDR3 amino acids: CASSHPSGVTTDTQYF. CDR3 in DNA: TGTGCCAGCAGCCACCCTAGCGGGGTCACCACAGATACGCAGTATTTT.

The chain recombines TRBV4-3 with TRBJ2-6; tentatively, D is TRBD2 (5 bases). The germline gives CDR1 LGHNA, CDR2 YSLEER. Trimming took 2 bases from V and 2 from J, leaving 10 bases between them. CDR3 length: 16 residues. The CDR3 DNA is TGCGCCAGCAGCCAACGGGGTGGTACTGGGGCCAACGTCCTGACTTTC. The encoded protein is CASSQRGGTGANVLTF.

This clonotype has just a few counts. The V and J genes are TRBV12-3 or TRBV12-4 and TRBJ2-1; 8 nucleotides match TRBD2. Trimming at V came to 5 bases and at J to 9 bases, leaving 6 bases not matched to a gene. The CDR3 runs 13 residues. The chain's CDR3 is CASSSGGGGEQFF. The CDR3 DNA reads TGTGCCAGCAGTAGCGGGGGAGGGGGTGAGCAGTTCTTC.

This clonotype was counted between two and nine times. Compared with germline, one end of the junction differs, possibly owing to a read error. This chain connects TRBV20-1 to TRBJ2-1, with D perhaps matching TRBD2 (5 bases). The CDR3 length is 12 residues. Germline-derived CDR1 and CDR2 are DFQATT and SNEGSKA (reference sequence). CDR3 coding DNA: TGCAGTACTAGAGATCTCCGTCCTGAGCAGTTCTTC. As protein: CSTRDLRPEQFF.

The chain combines TRBV12-3 or TRBV12-4 with TRBJ1-2; D perhaps matches TRBD1 (5 bases). V was cut by 11 bases and J by 3 bases, with 13 bases left in between. The CDR3 is 12 residues long. As DNA, the CDR3 is TGTGCCGCCAGGGCAGGGCACTATGGCTACACCTTC. Encoded protein: CAARAGHYGYTF.